This TCR beta chain emerged from a study of T-cell reconstitution after alpha-beta-depleted transplantation in children (dated by TCRdb to between 2015 and 2016). About the full investigation: Using TCR repertoire profiling, the study followed T-cell immune reconstitution in a quantitative way in children after TCRalphabeta/CD19-depleted allogeneic hematopoietic cell transplantation.

The CDR3 spans 15 residues, from the cysteine through the phenylalanine. Only the CDR3 DNA stays, 45 bases, in frame from base 1. Trimming costs V 0 bases and J 4 bases, and their ends lie 12 bases apart. The germline V gene provides CDR1 SGHRS and CDR2 YFSETQ. Study-wide findings and limitations: In some patients, high TCRbeta diversity at day 60 was attributed to recipient T cells and intrathymic progenitors that had survived conditioning. The frequencies of hyperexpanded clones fell over the following months, and after one year, T-cell counts and TCRbeta diversity were mostly attributed to newly produced T cells. The apparently early alphabetaT-cell count recovery about two months after transplant was reportedly dependent on only several hundred rapidly expanded clones derived from non-depleted graft cells.

The sample's treatment or condition label, decoded: allogeneic hematopoietic cell transplantation with graft depleted of TCRalphabeta T cells and CD19 B cells. The transplant recipients were children given TCRalphabeta/CD19-depleted allogeneic hematopoietic cell grafts. Library prep was done by PCR. Sequencing used an Illumina HiSeq 2500. TCR libraries were prepared with molecular barcoding, using unique molecular identifiers to normalize TCRbeta repertoire quantification. In TCRdb, the public reads were trimmed at Q25 with fastp and aligned with MiXCR, with productive beta chains retained. For every CDR3 protein sequence, its rows merge into one entry that carries the most common genes and DNA. In this sample the table shows hundreds of thousands of distinct CDR3 sequences, roughly 8.2% of which occur a single time. The ten largest clones take up approximately 6.3% of the sample. In this sample, this clonotype turned up many times. Its recognized antigen is unknown. Per-base qualities were not stored, and no clone one base away is much larger.

The sequence is built from TRBV5-1 and TRBJ2-3; TRBD2 might be the D gene, on 6 matching bases. The clonotype comes from a male patient aged 10 to 17 who had a stem cell transplant for acute lymphoblastic leukemia, so the T cells may come from the graft donor. Material: PBMCs, mostly from graft donor cells, obtained 180 days after TCRalphabeta/CD19-depleted stem cell transplant. CDR3 reads: CASSLERRAPDTQYF. The DNA reads as follows: TGCGCCAGCAGCTTGGAGAGGAGGGCCCCAGATACGCAGTATTTT.